This is a list of T cell receptor beta chains from one sample in a study of T cell clonotyping in hematopoietic cell transplantation. Generated by immunoSEQ multiplex PCR, the TCRdb table keeps only in-frame clones and is missing some. The sample records approximately 14,000 clones, around 97% being singletons. The material was peripheral blood mononuclear cells, obtained 30 days after allogeneic stem cell transplant. The receptors originated from a female patient aged 50-59 years who had an allogeneic stem cell transplant from an unrelated donor, so T cells may come from the graft donor. Some clones in this sample may be carry-over from other donors' samples. CDR3s include the opening cysteine and the closing phenylalanine or tryptophan. D genes are given only for firm matches. For some rows the clone size is stated as once, few or many, or as a class when expanded; others skip it.

abundance	v_gene	d_gene	j_gene	CDR3nt	CDR3aa
NA	TRBV2	NA	TRBJ2-2	TGTGCCAGCAGTGAAGCGGCTAGCTTGAACACCGGGGAGCTGTTTTTT	CASSEAASLNTGELFF
NA	TRBV11-2	TRBD1	TRBJ2-5	TGTGCCAGCAGGAGGCAAGGACAGGGTTTAAGGGAGACCCAGTACTTC	CASRRQGQGLRETQYF
NA	TRBV27	NA	TRBJ1-4	TGTGCCAGCCTCCGGAGGAATGAAAAACTGTTTTTT	CASLRRNEKLFF
NA	TRBV2	TRBD1	TRBJ2-7	TGTGCCAGCAGTGTTGAGACAGGGACAAATCGGCAGTACTTC	CASSVETGTNRQYF
NA	TRBV5-1	NA	TRBJ2-2	TGCGCCAGCAGCGCGGGCACTCGGAGGGTCATAAGGTACACCGGGGAGCTGTTTTTT	CASSAGTRRVIRYTGELFF
NA	TRBV19	TRBD1	TRBJ1-4	TGTGCCAGTAGTATAATCGTGGGGACAGGGGGTGAAAAACTGTTTTTT	CASSIIVGTGGEKLFF
NA	TRBV7-9	NA	TRBJ2-7	TGTGCCAGCGGGACAAGGGCCTACGAGCAGTACTTC	CASGTRAYEQYF
once	TRBV6-5	NA	TRBJ2-3	TGTGCCAGCAGTTATGTGCAGGGTAGAGATACGCAGTATTTT	CASSYVQGRDTQYF
NA	TRBV7-9	NA	TRBJ2-7	TGTGCCAGCAGCTTAGTTGGTCAGTCCCACGAGCAGTACTTC	CASSLVGQSHEQYF
NA	TRBV14	NA	TRBJ1-6	TGTGCCAGCAGCCGGATAGGGAATTCACCCCTCCACTTT	CASSRIGNSPLHF
NA	TRBV7-9	TRBD2	TRBJ2-1	TGTGCCAGCAGAACCCCCCGGGGGACTACCTACAATGAGCAGTTCTTC	CASRTPRGTTYNEQFF